Below, 30 T cell receptor beta chains from the same sample are listed, as sequenced in a study of graft-versus-host responses after intestinal transplantation (dated by TCRdb to the early 2020s). Which antigens these TCRs recognize remains unknown. The sample's time point label is to be understood as: cells obtained before transplantation from donor or recipient. Libraries were prepared through the immunoSEQ multiplex PCR assay. In its TCRdb copy, this immuneACCESS table keeps in-frame sequences only and misses some clones. Where compared with another copy, unresolved V genes explain less than half of these, and the others have no known cause. The sample includes fewer than 110,000 clones, with about nine tenths observed a single time. The ten largest clones capture less than 0.8% of the sample. This specimen was unstimulated CD4+ T cells sorted from spleen or lymph node cells, taken before transplant. Source of these receptors: a human donor who was the organ donor for an intestinal transplant.

The V call is TRBV9, the J call TRBJ2-1; 14 nucleotides line up with TRBD2. The CDR3 has 17 amino acids. After removal of 3 bases from V and 2 bases from J, the junction contained 4 bases not matched to a gene. Germline CDR1 reads SGDLS; CDR2 reads YYNGEE. CDR3 amino acids: CASSARLAGGPYNEQFF. CDR3 DNA sequence: TGTGCCAGCAGCGCTCGACTAGCGGGGGGGCCCTACAATGAGCAGTTCTTC.

The chain has TRBV5-4 and TRBJ1-2; D possibly corresponds to TRBD1 (5 bases). Trimming removed 4 bases from V and 2 bases from J, with 6 bases in between. Germline V lookup: CDR1 SGHNT, CDR2 YYREEE (reference sequence). This CDR3 contains 12 residues. Written as DNA, the CDR3 is TGTGCCAGCAGCCGGGACAACTATGGCTACACCTTC. It specifies CASSRDNYGYTF.

The chain is built from TRBV27 and TRBJ2-7; TRBD2 agrees at 7 bases. The germline gives CDR1 MNHEY, CDR2 SMNVEV (reference sequence). The CDR3 consists of 18 residues. V lost 3 bases, J lost 4 bases, and 18 bases stayed unmatched. The chain's CDR3 is CASSFRQRTSATTYEQYF. The CDR3 region has the DNA TGTGCCAGCAGTTTCCGACAGCGTACTAGCGCGACTACTTACGAGCAGTACTTC.

V usage is TRBV6-6 and J usage is TRBJ2-7, with TRBD2 matching 7 bases. V lost 5 bases to trimming and J lost 7 bases; unmatched junction nucleotides: 8. Germline assignment: CDR1 MNHNY and CDR2 SVGAGI (reference sequence). The CDR3 length is 13 residues. CDR3 nucleotide sequence: TGTGCCAGCAGTCCTCGGCGGGAGAGGGAGCAGTACTTC. Its protein is CASSPRREREQYF.

This chain joins TRBV7-9 and TRBJ2-7; weak D call: TRBD2 (6 bases). The CDR3 runs 15 residues. Germline V gene sequence: CDR1 SEHNR, CDR2 FQNEAQ (reference sequence). V lost 3 bases, J lost 2 bases, and 14 bases lay in between. The CDR3 here is CASSFTGTVAYEQYF. The CDR3, as DNA: TGTGCCAGCAGCTTTACCGGGACTGTTGCCTACGAGCAGTACTTC.

The chain employs TRBV6-6 and TRBJ1-1; D not resolved. The CDR3 consists of 14 residues. Between the trimmed V and J ends, which lost 3 bases and 1 base, there was a span of 9 bases. Germline V CDR1 and CDR2: MNHNY, SVGAGI (reference sequence). In DNA form, the CDR3 reads TGTGCCAGCAGTTATGGTGAGGAGAACACTGAAGCTTTCTTT. Translating it yields CASSYGEENTEAFF.

In the case of this clone: Mismatch with germline at one junction end may stem from a read error. The chain combines TRBV7-9 with TRBJ2-2, with TRBD1 matching over 7 bases. The CDR3 covers 13 residues. CDR1 and CDR2 (germline): SEHNR, FQNEAQ (reference sequence). The CDR3 bases are TGTGCCAGCACCTTACAGGGGTCGGGGGAGCTGTTTTTT. Encoded protein: CASTLQGSGELFF.

The gene calls are TRBV5-6 and TRBJ2-3; 8 positions match TRBD2. V was clipped by 0 bases and J by 6 bases; unmatched bases: 9. The germline CDR1 and CDR2 sequences are SGHDT and YYEEEE. This CDR3 has 16 amino acids. The CDR3 DNA reads TGTGCCAGCAGCTTGGTCGTGGGACTAGTTTCGGATACGCAGTATTTT. It encodes CASSLVVGLVSDTQYF.

CDR3 nucleotides: TGTGCCAGCAGCCCTCGAGGGGACAGCTACTACGAGCAGTACTTC. This encodes CASSPRGDSYYEQYF. This chain joins TRBV9 and TRBJ2-7, with 7 bases fitting TRBD1. V shed 4 bases, J shed 3 bases, and the junction held 10 bases outside the gene matches. This CDR3 spans 15 amino acids. Germline values: CDR1 SGDLS, CDR2 YYNGEE.

Notes on this clone: One end of the junction varies from germline; a read error may be responsible. The chain joins TRBV7-9 to TRBJ2-2, with D perhaps matching TRBD2 (5 bases). There are 11 residues in the CDR3. CDR1 SEHNR and CDR2 FQNEAQ come from the germline V gene (reference sequence). The CDR3 nucleotides are TGTGCCAGCAGCTTTGACGGGGAGCTGCTTTTT. Its translation is CASSFDGELLF.

This sequence joins TRBV7-3 and TRBJ2-5, with D maybe TRBD2 (6 bases). V was shortened by 5 bases and J by 5 bases, with 21 bases between the two germline ends. The length of the CDR3 is 16 residues. The V gene's germline CDR1 is SGHTA and CDR2 FQGTGA. The chain's CDR3 is CASSIPLLARAETQYF. The DNA of the CDR3 is TGTGCCAGCAGCATTCCCTTACTAGCACGGGCGGAGACCCAGTACTTC.

In this sample, this clone turned up a few times. The chain employs TRBV6-5 and TRBJ1-1; D is uncertain. Germline V CDR1 and CDR2: MNHEY, SVGAGI. V lost 0 bases, J lost 4 bases, and 6 bases lay in between. CDR3 length equals 13 residues. CDR3 DNA: TGTGCCAGCAGTTACTCGGGGAGCACTGAAGCTTTCTTT. Translated: CASSYSGSTEAFF.

This clone was counted only a few times. The V call is TRBV10-3, the J call TRBJ1-1; TRBD1 agrees at 7 bases. V trimming: 0 bases; J trimming: 8 bases; junction bases outside the gene matches: 12. This CDR3 spans 16 amino acids. Germline V gene lookup returns CDR1 ENHRY and CDR2 SYGVKD. CDR3 sequence: CAISESYDRAAKEAFF. DNA of the CDR3: TGTGCCATCAGTGAGTCGTATGACAGGGCCGCCAAAGAAGCTTTCTTT.

This clone came up once. The chain joins TRBV9 to TRBJ2-7, with D perhaps assigned TRBD1 or TRBD2 (5 bases each). The V gene's germline CDR1 is SGDLS and CDR2 YYNGEE. The CDR3 runs to 14 residues. V dropped 0 bases and J dropped 6 bases, with 13 bases sitting between them. This CDR3 reads CASSVGAWGSEQYF. Written as DNA, the CDR3 is TGTGCCAGCAGCGTAGGGGCCTGGGGGTCCGAGCAGTACTTC.

The chain employs TRBV6-1 and TRBJ2-5; 9 nucleotides match TRBD1. The J segment lost 5 bases and the V segment lost 10 bases, leaving 5 bases of the junction unmatched. Germline values: CDR1 MNHNS, CDR2 SASEGT. The CDR3 runs to 12 residues. Here the CDR3 DNA reads TGTGCCATCAGACAGGGGGGGGAGACCCAGTACTTC. Protein sequence: CAIRQGGETQYF.

This clone was found a few times. The gene calls are TRBV19 and TRBJ1-1; 7 bases map to TRBD1. CDR1 and CDR2 from the germline V gene are LNHDA and SQIVND (reference sequence). Germline trimming cut 6 bases from V and 0 bases from J; bases unmatched to any gene: 13. The CDR3 spans 17 residues. The CDR3 region is CASRREGAGSMNTEAFF. The CDR3 region has the DNA TGTGCCAGTAGGAGAGAGGGGGCTGGATCCATGAACACTGAAGCTTTCTTT.

The V call is TRBV7-8, the J call TRBJ1-1, with a tentative D call TRBD1 (5 bases). The CDR3 extends over 14 amino acids. Germline V gene data show CDR1 as SGHVS and CDR2 as FQNEAQ. V shed 6 bases and J shed 1 base, with 12 bases lying between them. CDR3 nucleotides: TGTGCCAGCAGGTCCTACGGGGCGAACACTGAAGCTTTCTTT. It is translated as CASRSYGANTEAFF.

The rearrangement links TRBV19 to TRBJ2-2; D tentatively fits TRBD1 or TRBD2 (5 bases each). The CDR3 totals 15 residues. In germline, CDR1 is LNHDA, CDR2 SQIVND (reference sequence). V was clipped by 0 bases and J by 7 bases, with 12 bases between them. The CDR3 sequence is CASSIDQRGNGELFF. The CDR3 bases are TGTGCCAGTAGTATAGACCAGAGGGGCAACGGGGAGCTGTTTTTT.

The chain links TRBV2 to TRBJ2-3; no reliable D call. Germline values: CDR1 SNHLY, CDR2 FYNNEI. V lost 4 bases and J lost 1, with 12 bases in between. The CDR3 contains 15 residues. CDR3 sequence (DNA): TGTGCCAGCAGTGTTGGGGTTTTAGGCACAGATACGCAGTATTTT. The encoded protein is CASSVGVLGTDTQYF.

This CDR3 is CASSLPSSSNEKLFF. The CDR3 bases are TGCGCCAGCAGCTTGCCGTCCAGTTCTAATGAAAAACTGTTTTTT. The chain couples TRBV5-1 to TRBJ1-4; D ambiguous. The CDR3 has 15 amino acids. Trimming took 1 base from V and 3 from J, leaving 10 bases between them. The germline V gene encodes CDR1 SGHRS and CDR2 YFSETQ. The full variable domain, rest sourced from reference TRBV5-1 and TRBJ1-4, is KAGVTQTPRYLIKTRGQQVTLSCSPISGHRSVSWYQQTPGQGLQFLFEYFSETQRNKGNFPGRFSGRQFSNSRSEMNVSTLELGDSALYLCASSLPSSSNEKLFFGSGTQLSVL.

V is TRBV7-6 and J is TRBJ1-5; D perhaps matches TRBD1 (5 bases). V was shortened by 7 bases and J by 4 bases, with 17 bases between the two germline ends. The CDR3 totals 15 residues. The V gene's germline CDR1 is SGHVS and CDR2 FNYEAQ. The CDR3 region has the DNA TGTGCCAGCACCCCCCTCCCGGGACCTAATCAGCCCCAGCATTTT. Translating it yields CASTPLPGPNQPQHF. The full variable domain, rest sourced from reference TRBV7-6 and TRBJ1-5, is GAGVSQSPRYKVTKRGQDVALRCDPISGHVSLYWYRQALGQGPEFLTYFNYEAQQDKSGLPNDRFSAERPEGSISTLTIQRTEQRDSAMYRCASTPLPGPNQPQHFGDGTRLSIL.

The chain links TRBV29-1 to TRBJ2-5, with D possibly TRBD2 on 5 matching bases. The DNA end lines up better with TRBJ2-7; the J call may be wrong. This CDR3 has 14 residues. Germline CDR1 is SQVTM and CDR2 is ANQGSEA. The CDR3 DNA follows: TGCAGCGTTGGGGAGCGGCCAGAACTCTACGAGCAGTACTTC. Translated, it gives CSVGERPELYEQYF.

As for this clone: This sample also contains other DNA sequences that code for the same CDR3. V and J are TRBV15 and TRBJ2-5, with D unresolved. Looked up from germline, CDR1 is LNHNV and CDR2 is YYDKDF (reference sequence). This CDR3 region has 13 residues. Deletions cut 1 base from V and 1 base from J, with 4 bases between. The CDR3 bases are TGTGCCACCAGCAGAGCTCCCCAAGAGACCCAGTACTTC. This sequence encodes CATSRAPQETQYF.

This clone appeared a single time. The V gene is TRBV18, the J gene TRBJ2-3; no reliable D call. Germline values: CDR1 KGHSH, CDR2 LQKENI. The CDR3 totals 13 residues. V dropped 4 bases and J dropped 6 bases, with 11 bases sitting between them. CDR3 sequence: CASSLNDPDTQYF. The CDR3 coding sequence is TGTGCCAGCTCACTAAATGATCCCGATACGCAGTATTTT.

The rearrangement links TRBV5-1 to TRBJ1-2, with D perhaps TRBD1 (5 bases). The CDR3 length is 13 residues. V lost 4 bases and J lost 0, with 7 bases in between. Germline values: CDR1 SGHRS, CDR2 YFSETQ. CDR3 coding DNA: TGCGCCAGCAGCACGGACACTAACTATGGCTACACCTTC. This sequence encodes CASSTDTNYGYTF.

This clone was picked up one time. The gene calls are TRBV11-2 and TRBJ2-3, with D possibly being TRBD1 or TRBD2 (5 bases each). The CDR3 is made up of 15 amino acids. The ends were cut back, 5 bases at V and 3 bases at J, with 15 bases in the middle. Germline assignment: CDR1 SGHAT and CDR2 FQNNGV. CDR3: CASSRGSLGTDTQYF. The CDR3 nucleotides are TGTGCCAGCAGCCGGGGCTCCCTGGGGACAGATACGCAGTATTTT.

Worth noting for this clone: Other DNA sequences in this specimen translate into the identical CDR3. This chain connects TRBV2 to TRBJ2-7; the D is unclear. Deletions cut 4 bases from V and 2 bases from J, with 3 bases between. The CDR3 runs 11 residues. The germline CDR1 and CDR2 sequences are SNHLY and FYNNEI. The CDR3 loop reads CASSAPYEQYF. The DNA for the CDR3 is TGTGCCAGCAGTGCACCCTACGAGCAGTACTTC.

V and J are TRBV6-5 and TRBJ1-2; TRBD1 agrees at 12 bases. The CDR3 is 16 amino acids. Trimming took 4 bases from V and 2 from J; bases not matched to a gene: 5. Looked up from germline, CDR1 is MNHEY and CDR2 is SVGAGI. In DNA, the CDR3 is TGTGCCAGCAGTTCGGGACAGGGGGCTCCCAACTATGGCTACACCTTC. Translating gives CASSSGQGAPNYGYTF.

This chain uses TRBV27 with TRBJ1-2; 7 nucleotides agree with TRBD1. Germline CDR1 is MNHEY and CDR2 is SMNVEV (reference sequence). V shed 6 bases, J shed 3 bases, and the junction held 4 bases outside the gene matches. This CDR3 contains 13 residues. CDR3 loop: CASRNDRDYGYTF. CDR3 nucleotide sequence: TGTGCCAGCAGAAACGACAGGGACTATGGCTACACCTTC.

The V call is TRBV25-1, the J call TRBJ1-6, with unresolved D. The CDR3 runs to 13 residues. Germline CDR1 and CDR2: MGHDK and SYGVNS. The germline V and J ends were trimmed by 1 base and 10 bases, with 8 bases remaining between them. CDR3 amino acids: CASSELMGSPLHF. CDR3 in DNA: TGTGCCAGCAGTGAATTGATGGGGTCACCCCTCCACTTT.